This TCR beta chain stems from a study of blood T cell repertoires in COVID-19. Sequencing was performed with immunoSEQ multiplex PCR; in TCRdb, only in-frame clones are kept and a portion is missing. The data show roughly 260,000 clones, about 89% seen once. Trimming cost V 0 bases and J 9 bases; bases outside gene matches: 4. From germline, CDR1 is PRHDT and CDR2 FYEKMQ (reference sequence). CDR3 length equals 15 residues. The J gene is TRBJ1-6, the V gene TRBV13, with 8 bases aligning to TRBD1. This receptor was identified in a woman aged 18 to 35 who had recovered from COVID-19. Sequencing used PBMCs or T cells enriched from blood (not recorded which). The CDR3 region is CASSLGRQGSSPLHF. CDR3 DNA: TGTGCCAGCAGCTTAGGGAGACAGGGGTCTTCACCCCTCCACTTT. The full variable domain, with the rest looked up from reference TRBV13 and TRBJ1-6, is AAGVIQSPRHLIKEKRETATLKCYPIPRHDTVYWYQQGPGQDPQFLISFYEKMQSDKGSIPDRFSAQQFSDYHSELNMSSLELGDSALYFCASSLGRQGSSPLHFGNGTRLTVT.